In its sample, the clone carrying this T cell receptor (beta chain) was seen a few times. The data are from a study of blood T cell repertoires in COVID-19. V was cut by 7 bases and J by 4 bases, with 19 bases left in between. CDR3 length: 15 amino acids. Germline loops: CDR1 MGHDK, CDR2 SYGVNS. In the authors' workflow: Amplification with reference gene primers provided the estimates of nucleated cell counts. Repertoires were generated with immunoSEQ multiplex PCR, while TCRdb's copy carries only in-frame clones and drops some. The V and J calls and the clone size are those of that table, but D and trimming were determined from the DNA. This repertoire shows around 230,000 clones, around 86% found once; its top ten account for roughly an eighth.

This receptor was obtained from a woman between 55 and 75 years old with active or convalescent COVID-19. Sequencing was performed on peripheral blood. V and J are TRBV25-1 and TRBJ1-1; no definite D call. The CDR3 loop reads CASTGKGVIGTEAFF. CDR3 bases: TGTGCCAGCACCGGGAAGGGAGTTATTGGCACTGAAGCTTTCTTT.